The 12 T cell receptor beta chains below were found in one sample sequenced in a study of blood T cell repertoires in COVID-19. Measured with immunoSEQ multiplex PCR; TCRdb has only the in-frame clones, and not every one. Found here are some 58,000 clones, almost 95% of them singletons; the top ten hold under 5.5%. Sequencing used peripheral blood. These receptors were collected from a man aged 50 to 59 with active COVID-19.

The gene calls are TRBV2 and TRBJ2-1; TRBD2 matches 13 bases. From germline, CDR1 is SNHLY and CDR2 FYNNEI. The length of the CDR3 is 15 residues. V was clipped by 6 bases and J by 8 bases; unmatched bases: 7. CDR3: CASSPGTSGKDEQFF. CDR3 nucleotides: TGTGCCAGCAGCCCCGGGACTAGCGGGAAGGATGAGCAGTTCTTC. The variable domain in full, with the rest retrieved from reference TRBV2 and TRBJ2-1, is EPEVTQTPSHQVTQMGQEVILRCVPISNHLYFYWYRQILGQKVEFLVSFYNNEISEKSEIFDDQFSVERPDGSNFTLKIRSTKLEDSAMYFCASSPGTSGKDEQFFGPGTRLTVL.

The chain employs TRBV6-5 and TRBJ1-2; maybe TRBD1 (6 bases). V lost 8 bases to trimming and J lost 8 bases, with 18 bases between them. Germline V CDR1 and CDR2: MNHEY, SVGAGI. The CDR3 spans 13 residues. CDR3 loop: CASSQGQGSGYTF. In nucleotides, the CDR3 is TGTGCCAGCTCCCAGGGACAAGGGTCGGGCTACACCTTC.

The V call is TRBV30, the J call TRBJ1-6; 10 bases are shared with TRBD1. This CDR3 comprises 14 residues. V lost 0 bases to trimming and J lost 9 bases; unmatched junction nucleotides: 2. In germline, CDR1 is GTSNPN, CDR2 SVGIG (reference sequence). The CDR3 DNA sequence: TGTGCCTGGAGTGTACGGGACAGGGGTTCACCCCTCCACTTT. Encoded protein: CAWSVRDRGSPLHF.

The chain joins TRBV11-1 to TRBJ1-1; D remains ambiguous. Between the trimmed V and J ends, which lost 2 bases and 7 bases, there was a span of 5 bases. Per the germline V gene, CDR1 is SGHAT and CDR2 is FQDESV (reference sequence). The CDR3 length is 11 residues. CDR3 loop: CASSLSSEAFF. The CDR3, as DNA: TGTGCCAGCAGCTTATCGAGTGAAGCTTTCTTT.

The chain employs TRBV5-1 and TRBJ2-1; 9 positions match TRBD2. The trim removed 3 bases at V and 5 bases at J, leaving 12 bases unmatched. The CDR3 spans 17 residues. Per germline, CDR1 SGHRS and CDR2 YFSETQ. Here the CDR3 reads CASSSTVRAGGHNEQFF. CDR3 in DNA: TGCGCCAGCAGCTCCACCGTCAGAGCGGGAGGTCACAATGAGCAGTTCTTC.

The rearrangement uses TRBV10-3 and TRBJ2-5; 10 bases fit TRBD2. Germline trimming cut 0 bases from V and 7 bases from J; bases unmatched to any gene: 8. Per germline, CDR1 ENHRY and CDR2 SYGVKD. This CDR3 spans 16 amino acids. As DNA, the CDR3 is TGTGCCATCAGTGAGTCCCCAGCGGGGGGGCAGGGGACCCAGTACTTC. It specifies CAISESPAGGQGTQYF.

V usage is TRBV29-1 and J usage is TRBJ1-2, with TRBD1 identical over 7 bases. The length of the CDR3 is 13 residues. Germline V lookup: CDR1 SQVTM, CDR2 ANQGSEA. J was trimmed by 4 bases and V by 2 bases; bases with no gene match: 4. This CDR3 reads CSVERGPGYGYTF. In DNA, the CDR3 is TGCAGCGTTGAAAGGGGGCCGGGCTATGGCTACACCTTC.

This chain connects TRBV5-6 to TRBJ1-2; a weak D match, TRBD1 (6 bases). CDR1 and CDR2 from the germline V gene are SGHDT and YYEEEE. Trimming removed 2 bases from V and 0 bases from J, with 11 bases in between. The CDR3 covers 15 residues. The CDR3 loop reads CASSLGDTANYGYTF. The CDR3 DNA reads TGTGCCAGCAGCTTAGGGGACACCGCTAACTATGGCTACACCTTC.

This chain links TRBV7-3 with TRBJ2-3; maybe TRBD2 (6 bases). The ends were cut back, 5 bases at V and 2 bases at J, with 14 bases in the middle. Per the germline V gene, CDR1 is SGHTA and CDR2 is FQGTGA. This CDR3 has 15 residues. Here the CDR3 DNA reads TGTGCCAGCAGCGAAGTTGCGGGATCCACAGATACGCAGTATTTT. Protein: CASSEVAGSTDTQYF.

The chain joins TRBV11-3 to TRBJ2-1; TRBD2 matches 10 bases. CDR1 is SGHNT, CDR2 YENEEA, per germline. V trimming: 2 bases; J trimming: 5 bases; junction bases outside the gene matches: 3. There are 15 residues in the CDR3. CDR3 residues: CASSLRLAGDNEQFF. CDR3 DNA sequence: TGTGCCAGCAGCTTACGGCTAGCGGGGGACAATGAGCAGTTCTTC.

The CDR3, as DNA: TGTGCCAGCAGCAAAATTGGGCCCACCCTCGACAATGAGCAGTTCTTC. Protein: CASSKIGPTLDNEQFF. The J gene is TRBJ2-1, the V gene TRBV21-1; the DNA was not compared with TRBD1, the D call given in the table. TRBV21-1 is a documented pseudogene. There are 16 residues in the CDR3.

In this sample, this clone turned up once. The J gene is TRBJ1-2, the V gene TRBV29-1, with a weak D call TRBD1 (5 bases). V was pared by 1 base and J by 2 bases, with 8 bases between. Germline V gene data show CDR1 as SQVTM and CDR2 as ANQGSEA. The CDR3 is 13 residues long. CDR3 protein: CSVEARGNYGYTF. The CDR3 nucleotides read TGCAGCGTTGAAGCTAGGGGAAACTATGGCTACACCTTC.